This TCR beta chain emerged from a study of blood T cell repertoires in COVID-19 (TCRdb year 2020). Looking at the study overall: The collaborator samples originated in the United States, Italy and Spain and spanned the acute and convalescent phases of COVID-19. The prospective study material was composed of cDNA or gDNA derived from T cells, B-cell-depleted T cells, or PBMCs. Subjects who had been exposed to COVID-19, were actively infected with it, or had recovered from it provided the deeply sampled blood TCRbeta repertoires that made up the dataset. The repertoires were made available in a free public database intended to serve as a resource for research on the immune response to SARS-CoV-2. Samples came from the ongoing ImmuneRACE study (first 160 participants) plus 1,254 subjects from 6 global collaborators. Sample metadata almost always included a de-identified subject ID, COVID-19 status, age in years and sex. Where available, HLA class I and class II types were obtained from metadata supplied by the sample provider rather than from assay-based typing. Here is what the overall study found, with its caveats: How much clinical and demographic metadata was included differed by source and by participant, and the metadata was provided uncurated.

In Seattle, one collaborating source enrolled patients while the infection was active and tracked those patients longitudinally over the course of disease. Each collaborating institution followed its own protocols to collect whole blood in K2EDTA tubes. For TCRbeta analysis, collaborator samples were shipped as frozen whole blood, as isolated PBMCs, or as DNA extracted from either sample type. The CDR3 goes from the cysteine to the phenylalanine over 17 residues. The entry retains the CDR3 DNA only, 51 bases that are in frame from base 1. Per the germline V gene, SGHNT is the CDR1 and YENEEA is the CDR2. A distance of 20 bases separates the germline ends of V and J, which lose 1 base and 4 bases respectively. The immunoSEQ Assay, a bias-controlled multiplex PCR, was used to amplify TCRbeta CDR3 regions from genomic DNA. The paper's data handling went like this. Within the assay, amplification of reference gene primers was used to estimate how many nucleated cells each sample contained. To quantify the absolute abundance of each unique TCRbeta CDR3 rearrangement, sequence reads were collapsed and filtered. For each sample, productive Simpson clonality was calculated as the square root of Simpson's diversity index across productive rearrangements. As stored in TCRdb, this immuneACCESS dataset retains in-frame rearrangements with V and J assigned. A fraction of the clones does not appear; measured against another copy, unresolved V genes explain less than half of the discrepancy, and the remainder lacks a known reason. D and trimming come from the DNA, and the V and J calls and clone size come from that table. The sample table lists some 200,000 clones, roughly 80% of them with a count of one. The top ten constitute around 12% of the sample.

On this clone itself: The specificity of this receptor is unknown. Base qualities are not recorded, but no much larger clone differs from it by a single base.

This clonotype originated in a woman of 80 years or more with COVID-19, enrolled during active disease. Sequences were obtained from peripheral blood. Recombination connected TRBV11-3 to TRBJ2-7; TRBD2 is a weak D gene call, 6 bases matching. The CDR3 reads as follows: CASSLGVSLATMYEQYF. The DNA sequence is as follows: TGTGCCAGCAGCTTAGGGGTGTCACTAGCCACCATGTACGAGCAGTACTTC.